This is a list of T cell receptor beta chains from one sample in a study of blood T cell repertoires in COVID-19. Only in-frame clones appear in the TCRdb table, and some are missing; sequencing was by immunoSEQ multiplex PCR. The table lists tens of thousands of clones, roughly 82% of them singletons, with more than 1% in the top ten. The sample consisted of peripheral blood. These receptors all stem from a woman of 80 years or more with acute or convalescent COVID-19. Both conserved end residues are part of each CDR3. D genes are given only for firm matches. Clone size appears in some rows only: once, few, many, or a class for an expanded clone.

j_gene: TRBJ1-2
v_gene: TRBV19
d_gene: TRBD1
abundance: -
CDR3aa: CASSFPRDRVYGYTF
CDR3nt: TGTGCCAGTAGTTTCCCCCGGGACAGGGTTTATGGCTACACCTTC

j_gene: TRBJ1-4
v_gene: TRBV11-2
d_gene: TRBD1
abundance: -
CDR3aa: CASSPGQGDNEKLFF
CDR3nt: TGTGCCAGCAGCCCCGGACAGGGTGACAATGAAAAACTGTTTTTT

j_gene: TRBJ2-7
v_gene: TRBV6-5
d_gene: TRBD2
abundance: -
CDR3aa: CASSLAGVSYEQYF
CDR3nt: TGTGCCAGCAGTCTAGCGGGGGTTTCCTACGAGCAGTACTTC

j_gene: TRBJ2-3
v_gene: TRBV28
d_gene: -
abundance: -
CDR3aa: CASSFPGRGVDTDTQYF
CDR3nt: TGTGCCAGCAGTTTTCCCGGCAGGGGGGTCGACACAGATACGCAGTATTTT

j_gene: TRBJ2-3
v_gene: TRBV7-9
d_gene: TRBD1
abundance: -
CDR3aa: CASGSTGEITDTQYF
CDR3nt: TGTGCCAGCGGATCGACAGGGGAGATCACAGATACGCAGTATTTT

j_gene: TRBJ1-5
v_gene: TRBV6-2/TRBV6-3
d_gene: -
abundance: -
CDR3aa: CASSWQGKFNQPQHF
CDR3nt: TGTGCCAGCAGCTGGCAGGGGAAATTCAATCAGCCCCAGCATTTT

j_gene: TRBJ2-7
v_gene: TRBV6-5
d_gene: TRBD2
abundance: few
CDR3aa: CASRPLAGANEQYF
CDR3nt: TGTGCCAGCAGGCCGCTAGCGGGAGCTAACGAGCAGTACTTC

j_gene: TRBJ2-5
v_gene: TRBV13
d_gene: -
abundance: -
CDR3aa: CASSLGAGSETQYF
CDR3nt: TGTGCCAGCAGCTTAGGGGCGGGGAGTGAGACCCAGTACTTC

j_gene: TRBJ1-3
v_gene: TRBV6-1
d_gene: -
abundance: -
CDR3aa: CASSESPGNLGSGNTIYF
CDR3nt: TGTGCCAGCAGTGAATCTCCAGGGAATTTAGGGTCTGGAAACACCATATATTTT

j_gene: TRBJ1-1
v_gene: TRBV29-1
d_gene: -
abundance: -
CDR3aa: CSVTLGVGSTEAFF
CDR3nt: TGCAGCGTAACTTTGGGAGTAGGGAGCACTGAAGCTTTCTTT